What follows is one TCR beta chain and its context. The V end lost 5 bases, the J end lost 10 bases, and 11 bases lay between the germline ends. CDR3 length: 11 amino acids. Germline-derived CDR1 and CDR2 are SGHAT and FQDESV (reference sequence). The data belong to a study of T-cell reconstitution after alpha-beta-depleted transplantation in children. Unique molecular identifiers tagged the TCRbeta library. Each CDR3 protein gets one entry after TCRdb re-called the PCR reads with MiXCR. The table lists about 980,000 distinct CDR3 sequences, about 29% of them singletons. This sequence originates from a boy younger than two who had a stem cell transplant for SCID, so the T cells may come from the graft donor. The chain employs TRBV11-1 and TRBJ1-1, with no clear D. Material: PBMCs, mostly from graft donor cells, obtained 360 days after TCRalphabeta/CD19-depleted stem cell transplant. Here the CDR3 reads CASSGGRRAFF. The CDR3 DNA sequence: TGTGCCAGCAGCGGTGGGCGTAGAGCTTTCTTT.